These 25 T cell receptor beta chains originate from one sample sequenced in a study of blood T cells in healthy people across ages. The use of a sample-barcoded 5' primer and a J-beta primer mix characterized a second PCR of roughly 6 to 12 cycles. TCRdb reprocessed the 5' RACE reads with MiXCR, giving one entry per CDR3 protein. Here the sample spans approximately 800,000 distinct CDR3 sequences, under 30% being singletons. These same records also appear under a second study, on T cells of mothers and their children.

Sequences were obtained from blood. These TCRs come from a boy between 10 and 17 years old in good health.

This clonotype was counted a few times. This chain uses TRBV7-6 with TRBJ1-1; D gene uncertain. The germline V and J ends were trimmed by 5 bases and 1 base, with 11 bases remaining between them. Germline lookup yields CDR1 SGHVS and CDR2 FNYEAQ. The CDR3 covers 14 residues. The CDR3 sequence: CASSPTGSNTEAFF. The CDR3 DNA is TGTGCCAGCAGCCCGACGGGGTCGAACACTGAAGCTTTCTTT.

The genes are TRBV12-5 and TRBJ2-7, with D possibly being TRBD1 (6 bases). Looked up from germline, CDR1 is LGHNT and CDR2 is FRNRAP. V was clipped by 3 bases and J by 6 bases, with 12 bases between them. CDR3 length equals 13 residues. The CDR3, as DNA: TGTGCTAGTGGTTTACAGGGTGAGGTCGAGCAGTACTTC. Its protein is CASGLQGEVEQYF.

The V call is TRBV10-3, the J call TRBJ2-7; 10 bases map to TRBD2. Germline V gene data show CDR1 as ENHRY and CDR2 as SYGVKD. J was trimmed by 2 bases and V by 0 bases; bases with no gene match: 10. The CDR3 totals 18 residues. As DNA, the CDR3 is TGTGCCATCAGTGAGTCGGAGGCTAGCGGGGGAGCAACCTACGAGCAGTACTTC. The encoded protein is CAISESEASGGATYEQYF.

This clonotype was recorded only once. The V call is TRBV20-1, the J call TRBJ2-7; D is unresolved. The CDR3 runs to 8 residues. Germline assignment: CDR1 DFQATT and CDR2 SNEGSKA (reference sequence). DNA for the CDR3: TGCAGTGCTAGTATGAGGCTTGTC. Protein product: CSASMRLV.

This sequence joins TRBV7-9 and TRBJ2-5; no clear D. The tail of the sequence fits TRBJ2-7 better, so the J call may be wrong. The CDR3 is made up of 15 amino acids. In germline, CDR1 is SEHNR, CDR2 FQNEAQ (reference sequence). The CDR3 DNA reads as TGTGCCAGCAGCTTAGAAAACCTCGCGACCTACGAGCAGTACTTC. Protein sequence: CASSLENLATYEQYF.

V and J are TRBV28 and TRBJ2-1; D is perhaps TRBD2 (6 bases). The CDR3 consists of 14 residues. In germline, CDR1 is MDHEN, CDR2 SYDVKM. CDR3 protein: CGLSGRGIYNEQFF. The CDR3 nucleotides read TGTGGGCTGTCAGGTCGGGGGATATACAATGAGCAGTTCTTC.

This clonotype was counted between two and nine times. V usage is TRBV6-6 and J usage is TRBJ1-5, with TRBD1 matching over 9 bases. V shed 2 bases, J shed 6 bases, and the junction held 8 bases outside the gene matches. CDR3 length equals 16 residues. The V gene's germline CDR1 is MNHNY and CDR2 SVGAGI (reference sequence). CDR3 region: CASSYAGQGHGQPQHF. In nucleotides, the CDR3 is TGTGCCAGCAGTTACGCGGGACAGGGTCATGGTCAGCCCCAGCATTTT.

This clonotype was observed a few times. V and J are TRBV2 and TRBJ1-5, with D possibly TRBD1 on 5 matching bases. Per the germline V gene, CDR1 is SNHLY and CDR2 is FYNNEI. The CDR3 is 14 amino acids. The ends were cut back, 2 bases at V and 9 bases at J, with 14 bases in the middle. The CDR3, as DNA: TGTGCCAGCAGTGAAATTGGGGGAGCAGGGCCCCAGCATTTT. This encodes CASSEIGGAGPQHF.

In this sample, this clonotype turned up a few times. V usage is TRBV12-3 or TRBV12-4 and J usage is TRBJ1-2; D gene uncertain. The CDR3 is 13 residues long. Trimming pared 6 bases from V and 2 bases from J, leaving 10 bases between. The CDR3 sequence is CASRGGWNYGYTF. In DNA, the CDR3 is TGTGCCAGCAGGGGCGGATGGAACTATGGCTACACCTTC.

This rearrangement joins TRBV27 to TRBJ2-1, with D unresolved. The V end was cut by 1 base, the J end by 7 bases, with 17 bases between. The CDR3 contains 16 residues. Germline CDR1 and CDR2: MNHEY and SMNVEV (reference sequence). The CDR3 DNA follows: TGTGCCAGCAGTTTATTGTCGTTCGGGCTGATAAATGAGCAGTTCTTC. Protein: CASSLLSFGLINEQFF.

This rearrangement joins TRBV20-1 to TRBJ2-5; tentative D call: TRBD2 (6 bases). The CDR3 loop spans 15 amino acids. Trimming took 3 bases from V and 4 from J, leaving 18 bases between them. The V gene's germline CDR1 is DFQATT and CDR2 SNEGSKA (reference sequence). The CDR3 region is CSARLGTGSGETQYF. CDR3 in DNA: TGCAGTGCTAGGCTGGGTACTGGTAGCGGAGAGACCCAGTACTTC.

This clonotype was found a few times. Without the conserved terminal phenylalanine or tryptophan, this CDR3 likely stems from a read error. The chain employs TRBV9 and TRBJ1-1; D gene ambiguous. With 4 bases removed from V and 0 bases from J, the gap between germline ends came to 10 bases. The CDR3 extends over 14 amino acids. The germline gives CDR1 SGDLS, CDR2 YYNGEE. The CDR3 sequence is CASSPAGVNTEAFL. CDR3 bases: TGTGCCAGCAGCCCCGCTGGGGTGAACACTGAAGCTTTCCTT.

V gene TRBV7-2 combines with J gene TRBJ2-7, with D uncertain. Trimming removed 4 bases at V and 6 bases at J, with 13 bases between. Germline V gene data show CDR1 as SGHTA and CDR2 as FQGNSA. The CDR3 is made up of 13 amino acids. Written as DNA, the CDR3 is TGTGCCAGCAGCTCACCCGGAACCAGCGAGCAGTACTTC. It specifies CASSSPGTSEQYF.

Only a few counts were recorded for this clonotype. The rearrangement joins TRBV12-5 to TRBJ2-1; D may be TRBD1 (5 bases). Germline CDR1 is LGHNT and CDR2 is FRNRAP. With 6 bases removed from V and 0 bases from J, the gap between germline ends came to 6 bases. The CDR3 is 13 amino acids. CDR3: CASGDTSYNEQFF. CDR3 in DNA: TGTGCTAGTGGGGACACCTCCTACAATGAGCAGTTCTTC.

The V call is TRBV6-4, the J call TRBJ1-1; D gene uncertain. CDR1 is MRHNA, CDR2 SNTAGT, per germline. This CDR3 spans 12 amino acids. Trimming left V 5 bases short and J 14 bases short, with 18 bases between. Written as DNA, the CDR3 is TGTGCCAGCAGTACCATGTTTGGGGAACGATTCTTT. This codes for CASSTMFGERFF.

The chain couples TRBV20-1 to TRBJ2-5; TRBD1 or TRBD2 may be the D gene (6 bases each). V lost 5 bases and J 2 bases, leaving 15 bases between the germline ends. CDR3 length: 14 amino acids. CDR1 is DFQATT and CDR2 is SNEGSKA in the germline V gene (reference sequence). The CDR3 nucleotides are TGCAGTGCTCTCGTTCCGGGGGCGCAAGAGACCCAGTACTTC. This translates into CSALVPGAQETQYF.

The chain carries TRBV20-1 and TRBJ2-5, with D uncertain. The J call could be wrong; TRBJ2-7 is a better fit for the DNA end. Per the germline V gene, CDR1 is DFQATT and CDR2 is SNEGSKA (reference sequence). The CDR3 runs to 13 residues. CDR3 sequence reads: CSARDPGLYEQYF. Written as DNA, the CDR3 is TGCAGTGCTAGAGATCCAGGCCTCTACGAGCAGTACTTC.

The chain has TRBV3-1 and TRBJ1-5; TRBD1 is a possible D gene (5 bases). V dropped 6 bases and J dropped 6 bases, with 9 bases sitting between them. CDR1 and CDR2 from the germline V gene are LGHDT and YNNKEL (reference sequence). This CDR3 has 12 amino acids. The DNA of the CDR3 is TGTGCCAGCAGTCCCGGGACTCAGCCCCAGCATTTT. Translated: CASSPGTQPQHF.

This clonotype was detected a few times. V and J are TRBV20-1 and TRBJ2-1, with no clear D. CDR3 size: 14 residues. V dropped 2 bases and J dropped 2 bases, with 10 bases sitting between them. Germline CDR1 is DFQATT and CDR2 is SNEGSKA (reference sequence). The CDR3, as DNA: TGCAGTGCTAGACAAGGCGGTACCTACAATGAGCAGTTCTTC. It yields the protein CSARQGGTYNEQFF.

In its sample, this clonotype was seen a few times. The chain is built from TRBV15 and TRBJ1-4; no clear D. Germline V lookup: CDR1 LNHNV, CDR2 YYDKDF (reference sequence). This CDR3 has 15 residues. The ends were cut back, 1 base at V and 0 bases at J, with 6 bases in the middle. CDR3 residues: CATSRALTTNEKLFF. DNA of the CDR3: TGTGCCACCAGCAGAGCCTTGACAACTAATGAAAAACTGTTTTTT.

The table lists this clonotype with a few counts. The CDR3 coding sequence is TGTGCCAGCAGAAATTCCGGGACAGGAGCAGAGACCCAGTACTTC. Protein product: CASRNSGTGAETQYF. The genes are TRBV6-5 and TRBJ2-1; 8 bases fit TRBD1. The DNA end lines up better with TRBJ2-5; the J call may be wrong. The CDR3 runs to 15 residues. Germline V lookup: CDR1 MNHEY, CDR2 SVGAGI.

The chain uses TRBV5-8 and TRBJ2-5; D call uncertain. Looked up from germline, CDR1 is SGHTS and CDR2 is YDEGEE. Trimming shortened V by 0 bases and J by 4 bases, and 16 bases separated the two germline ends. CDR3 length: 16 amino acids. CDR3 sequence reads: CASSLGRVLSRETQYF. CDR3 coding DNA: TGTGCCAGCAGCTTGGGGCGAGTACTAAGTAGAGAGACCCAGTACTTC.

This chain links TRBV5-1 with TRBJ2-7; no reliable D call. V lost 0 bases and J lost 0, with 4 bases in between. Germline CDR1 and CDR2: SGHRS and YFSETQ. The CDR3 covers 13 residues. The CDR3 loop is CASSLVHSYEQYF. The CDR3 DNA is TGCGCCAGCAGCTTGGTGCACTCCTACGAGCAGTACTTC.

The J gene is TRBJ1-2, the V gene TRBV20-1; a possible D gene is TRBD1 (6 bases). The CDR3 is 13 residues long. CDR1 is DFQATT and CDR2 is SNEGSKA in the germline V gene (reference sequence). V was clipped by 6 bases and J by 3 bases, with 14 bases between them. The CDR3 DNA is TGCAGTGCCCTGGGAGAGGGGGACTATGGCTACACCTTC. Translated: CSALGEGDYGYTF.

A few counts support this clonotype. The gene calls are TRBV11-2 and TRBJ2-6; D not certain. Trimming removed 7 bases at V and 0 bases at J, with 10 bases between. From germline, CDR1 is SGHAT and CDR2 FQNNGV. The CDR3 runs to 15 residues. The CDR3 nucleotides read TGTGCCAGCATCCATTCGGGCTCTGGGGCCAACGTCCTGACTTTC. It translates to CASIHSGSGANVLTF.